Listed below are T cell receptor beta chains from one sample, sequenced in a study of blood T cell repertoires in COVID-19. TCRdb's copy holds only in-frame clones and misses some; the assay was immunoSEQ multiplex PCR. The table lists some 120,000 clones, roughly 79% of them singletons. Sequencing was done on a sample of peripheral blood. The receptors stem from a human donor in a cohort sampled during active COVID-19. Both conserved end residues are part of each CDR3. The D gene is left open where the match is weak. Expanded clones are given a class, and other clones once, few, many or no size at all.

clone size | J gene | V gene | D gene | CDR3 protein | CDR3 DNA
NA | TRBJ2-5 | TRBV19 | TRBD2 | CASKAGLFQETQYF | TGTGCCAGTAAGGCGGGACTATTCCAAGAGACCCAGTACTTC
NA | TRBJ2-7 | TRBV3-1/TRBV3-2 | TRBD2 | CASSQKGGLAYEQYF | TGTGCCAGCAGTCAGAAAGGGGGACTAGCCTACGAGCAGTACTTC
NA | TRBJ2-1 | TRBV6-5 | TRBD2 | CASSKTSGGASEQFF | TGTGCCAGCAGTAAAACTAGCGGGGGGGCCTCCGAGCAGTTCTTC
few | TRBJ2-7 | TRBV7-9 | TRBD1 | CASSSGQGGHEQYF | TGTGCCAGCAGCTCAGGACAGGGTGGCCACGAGCAGTACTTC
NA | TRBJ1-5 | TRBV19 | NA | CASATVRNQPQHF | TGTGCCAGCGCCACGGTGAGGAATCAGCCCCAGCATTTT
NA | TRBJ2-1 | TRBV7-8 | TRBD2 | CASSLQPGGLYNEQFF | TGTGCCAGCAGCTTACAGCCGGGGGGACTTTACAATGAGCAGTTCTTC
NA | TRBJ1-1 | TRBV3-1/TRBV3-2 | NA | CASSRGLNTEAFF | TGTGCCAGCAGCCGCGGCCTTAACACTGAAGCTTTCTTT
NA | TRBJ2-7 | TRBV11-2 | NA | CASSLDNPSSYEQYF | TGTGCCAGCAGCTTAGACAACCCGAGCTCCTACGAGCAGTACTTC
NA | TRBJ2-2 | TRBV18 | NA | CASSPKQGNTGELFF | TGTGCCAGCTCACCGAAGCAGGGGAACACCGGGGAGCTGTTTTTT
few | TRBJ2-7 | TRBV27 | TRBD1 | CASSPRWDRVYEQYF | TGTGCCAGCAGTCCCCGGTGGGACAGGGTTTACGAGCAGTACTTC
NA | TRBJ2-6 | TRBV6-5 | NA | CASSRYSGANVLTF | TGTGCCAGCAGCCGGTACTCTGGGGCCAACGTCCTGACTTTC
NA | TRBJ1-5 | TRBV6-5 | NA | CASRVSEDSNQPQHF | TGTGCCAGCAGAGTCTCGGAGGATAGCAATCAGCCCCAGCATTTT
NA | TRBJ1-5 | TRBV28 | NA | CASSLQGEVKPQHF | TGTGCCAGCAGTTTACAAGGGGAAGTCAAGCCCCAGCATTTT
NA | TRBJ1-3 | TRBV19 | NA | CASSSGLYLWDTIYF | TGTGCCAGTAGCTCCGGACTCTACCTGTGGGACACCATATATTTT
once | TRBJ2-2 | TRBV6-4 | NA | CASSDTDRTGELFF | TGTGCCAGCAGTGACACCGACAGGACCGGGGAGCTGTTTTTT
NA | TRBJ1-1 | TRBV5-1 | TRBD1 | CASSRAGQGGTEAFF | TGCGCCAGCAGCCGGGCGGGACAGGGCGGGACTGAAGCTTTCTTT
NA | TRBJ1-6 | TRBV7-9 | NA | CASSPQGMRSPLHF | TGTGCCAGCAGCCCGCAGGGGATGCGGTCACCCCTCCACTTT
NA | TRBJ2-5 | TRBV7-2 | NA | CASAGSFQETQYF | TGTGCCAGCGCTGGGAGCTTCCAAGAGACCCAGTACTTC
NA | TRBJ1-1 | TRBV4-1 | NA | CASSQVEGATEAFF | TGCGCCAGCAGCCAAGTCGAAGGGGCAACTGAAGCTTTCTTT
NA | TRBJ1-5 | TRBV6-5 | NA | CASGVQGPLGSQHF | TGTGCCAGCGGAGTTCAGGGCCCCCTTGGGTCCCAGCATTTT
NA | TRBJ1-1 | TRBV5-6 | NA | CASSWAGRTEAFF | TGTGCCAGCAGCTGGGCGGGCAGGACTGAAGCTTTCTTT
NA | TRBJ1-1 | TRBV3-1/TRBV3-2 | NA | CASSQESWKGGPGIFMNTEAFF | TGTGCCAGCAGCCAAGAGTCCTGGAAAGGGGGACCTGGGATTTTTATGAACACTGAAGCTTTCTTT
once | TRBJ2-2 | TRBV7-3 | TRBD1 | CASSSSRGTGELFF | TGTGCCAGCAGCTCCTCCAGGGGGACAGGGGAGCTGTTTTTT
NA | TRBJ2-5 | TRBV5-1 | TRBD1 | CASSFGQGETQYF | TGCGCCAGCAGCTTTGGACAGGGAGAGACCCAGTACTTC
NA | TRBJ2-1 | TRBV6-5 | NA | CASSLGQIYNEQFF | TGTGCCAGCAGCCTAGGACAGATTTACAATGAGCAGTTCTTC
NA | TRBJ2-7 | TRBV19 | NA | CASSPPGRGEQYF | TGTGCCAGTAGTCCGCCGGGGCGGGGCGAGCAGTACTTC
NA | TRBJ2-3 | TRBV5-4 | TRBD2 | CASSHRLAGGRTDTQYF | TGTGCCAGCAGCCATCGACTAGCGGGGGGCCGCACAGATACGCAGTATTTT
few | TRBJ2-2 | TRBV3-1/TRBV3-2 | NA | CPPSHGGGGRTGELFF | TGTCCCCCCAGCCACGGGGGCGGGGGAAGAACCGGGGAGCTGTTTTTT